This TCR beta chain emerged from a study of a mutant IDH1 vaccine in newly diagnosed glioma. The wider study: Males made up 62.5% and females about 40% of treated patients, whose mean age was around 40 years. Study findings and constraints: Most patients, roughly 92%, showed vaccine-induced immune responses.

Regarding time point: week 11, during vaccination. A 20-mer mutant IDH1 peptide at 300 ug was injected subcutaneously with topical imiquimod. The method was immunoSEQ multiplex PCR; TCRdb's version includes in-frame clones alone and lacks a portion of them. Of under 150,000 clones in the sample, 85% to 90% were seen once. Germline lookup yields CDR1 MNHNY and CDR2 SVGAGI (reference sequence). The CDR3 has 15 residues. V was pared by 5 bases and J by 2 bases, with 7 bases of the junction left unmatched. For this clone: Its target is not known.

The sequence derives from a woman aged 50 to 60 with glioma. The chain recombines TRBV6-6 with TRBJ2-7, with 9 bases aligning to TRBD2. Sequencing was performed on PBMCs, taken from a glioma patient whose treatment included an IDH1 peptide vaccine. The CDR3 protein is CASSPTSGRTYEQYF. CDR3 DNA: TGTGCCAGCAGTCCAACGAGCGGGAGGACCTACGAGCAGTACTTC.